This TCR beta chain appears in the sequencing data of a study of OX40 agonist ivuxolimab in advanced cancers. Germline assignment: CDR1 WNHNN and CDR2 SYGVQD (reference sequence). The V and J ends lost 2 bases and 1 base respectively, with 17 bases between them. The CDR3 sequence is 17 residues long. Method: immunoSEQ multiplex PCR; TCRdb's copy keeps in-frame clones and lacks some. The table lists tens of thousands of clones, 90% to 95% of them singletons. This TCR came from an adult with an advanced solid tumor such as melanoma, head and neck, liver or kidney cancer. This specimen was CD4+ or CD8+ T cells sorted from blood, taken in a trial of the OX40 agonist ivuxolimab. The chain uses TRBV10-1 and TRBJ1-1, with D perhaps TRBD1 (5 bases). CDR3 protein: CASSEPRSGTANTEAFF. The CDR3 DNA follows: TGCGCCAGCAGTGAGCCCCGGTCCGGGACGGCGAACACTGAAGCTTTCTTT.